This TCR beta chain stems from a study of human T cells and chemical hapten exposure. Background on the study: An area of 2 cm by approximately 2 cm on upper inner arm skin received 2% DPC for sensitization.

Specified time point: patch test 3, about 24 weeks after DPC sensitization. The treatment here: therapeutic diphenylcyclopropenone sensitization with weekly scalp DPC. A single record per CDR3 protein comes from TCRdb applying MiXCR to the RACE reads. The sample lists about 97,000 distinct CDR3 sequences; 25% to 30% were seen once. Per germline, CDR1 MGHDK and CDR2 SYGVNS. Trimming took 4 bases from V and 6 from J, leaving 20 bases between them. The CDR3 covers 16 residues. The V gene is TRBV25-1, the J gene TRBJ2-3, with D tentatively TRBD2 (5 bases). Sample: whole blood, taken in connection with sensitization to the hapten diphenylcyclopropenone (DPC). This sequence was found in a man aged 35-49 years with alopecia areata. Some clones in this sample may be carry-over from other donors' samples. The CDR3 loop is CASSAPPPGIADTQYF. In DNA form, the CDR3 reads TGTGCCAGCAGTGCTCCCCCCCCGGGAATAGCGGATACGCAGTATTTT.